This T cell receptor beta chain was identified in a study of cytomegalovirus exposure and HLA in healthy donors. The germline CDR1 and CDR2 sequences are SGDLS and YYNGEE. This CDR3 spans 13 amino acids. J gave up 2 bases and V 6 bases, and 3 bases lay outside the gene matches. The PCR contained 60 Vbeta and 13 Jbeta primers. The authors' processing: Counted up in a later analysis, unique TCR beta chains came to about 83 million, with roughly 11 million shared. Profiled with immunoSEQ multiplex PCR; TCRdb holds only in-frame clones, not every one. V, J and clone size are taken as reported in that table, and D and trimming were inferred from the DNA itself. This sample yields around 180,000 clones, of which roughly 84% are seen a single time; about 0.24% belongs to the top ten. This clone came up once.

The sequenced sample consisted of PBMCs. The clonotype originates from a girl under three years old in good health and CMV-seronegative. The rearrangement links TRBV9 to TRBJ2-3; 7 bases map to TRBD2. The CDR3 DNA reads as TGTGCCAGCACGCGGGAGACCACAGATACGCAGTATTTT. Residues: CASTRETTDTQYF.